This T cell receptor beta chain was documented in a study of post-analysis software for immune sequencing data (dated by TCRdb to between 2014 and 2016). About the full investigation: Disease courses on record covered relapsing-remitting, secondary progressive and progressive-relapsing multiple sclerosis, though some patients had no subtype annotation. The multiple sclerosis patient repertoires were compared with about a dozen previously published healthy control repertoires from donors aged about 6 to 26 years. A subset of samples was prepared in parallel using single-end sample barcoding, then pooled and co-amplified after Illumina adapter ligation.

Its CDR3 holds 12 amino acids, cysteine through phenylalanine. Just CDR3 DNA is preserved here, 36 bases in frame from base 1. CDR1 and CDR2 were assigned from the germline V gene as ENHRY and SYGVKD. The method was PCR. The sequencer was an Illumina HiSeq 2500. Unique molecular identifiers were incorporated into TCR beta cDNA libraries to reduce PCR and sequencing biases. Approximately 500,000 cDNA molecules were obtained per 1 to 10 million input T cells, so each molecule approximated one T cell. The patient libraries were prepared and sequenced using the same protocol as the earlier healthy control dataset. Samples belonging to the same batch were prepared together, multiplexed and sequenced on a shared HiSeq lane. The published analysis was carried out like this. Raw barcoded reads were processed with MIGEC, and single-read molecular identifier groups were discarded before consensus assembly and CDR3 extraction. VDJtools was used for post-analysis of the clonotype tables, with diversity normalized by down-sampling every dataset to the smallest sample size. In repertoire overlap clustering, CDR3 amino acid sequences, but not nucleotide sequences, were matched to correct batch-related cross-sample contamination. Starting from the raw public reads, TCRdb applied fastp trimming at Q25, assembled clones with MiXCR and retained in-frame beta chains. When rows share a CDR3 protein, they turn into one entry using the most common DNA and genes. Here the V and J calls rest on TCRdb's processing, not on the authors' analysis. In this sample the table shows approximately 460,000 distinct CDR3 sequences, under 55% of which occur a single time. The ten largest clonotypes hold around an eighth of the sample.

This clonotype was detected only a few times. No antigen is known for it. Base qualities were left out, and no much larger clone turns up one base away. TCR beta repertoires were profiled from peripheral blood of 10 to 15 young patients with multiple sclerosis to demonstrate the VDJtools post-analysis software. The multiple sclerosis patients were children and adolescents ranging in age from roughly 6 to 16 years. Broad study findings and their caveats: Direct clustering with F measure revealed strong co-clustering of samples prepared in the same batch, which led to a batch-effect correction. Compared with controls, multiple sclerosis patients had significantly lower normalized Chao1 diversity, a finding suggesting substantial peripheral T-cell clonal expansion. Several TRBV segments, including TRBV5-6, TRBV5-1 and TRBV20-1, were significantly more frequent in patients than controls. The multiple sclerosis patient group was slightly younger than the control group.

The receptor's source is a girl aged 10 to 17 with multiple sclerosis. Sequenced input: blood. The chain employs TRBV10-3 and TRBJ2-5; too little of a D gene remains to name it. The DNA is TGTGCGACCCAGATGATGGGAGAGACCCAGTACTTC. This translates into CATQMMGETQYF.